This TCR beta chain stems from a study of cytomegalovirus exposure and HLA in healthy donors (TCRdb year 2017). A note on the overall study: According to an earlier analysis of 450 to 650 of the donors, about 170 million T cells yielded some 120 million unique TCR beta sequences and 276 Gb of sequence data. Approximately 310 gigabases of sequencing data and approximately 93 million unique TCR sequences were included in an early release covering 550 to 650 HLA-typed donors. Of the roughly 410 genotyped donors, approximately 80% were placed in the genetic ancestry cluster associated with self-reported Caucasian donors. The aim of the study was to test whether cataloging public T cell receptors could identify signatures of past pathogen exposure. The T cell repertoires of several hundred subjects were profiled by immunosequencing and related to cytomegalovirus serostatus. Along with the roughly 700-subject first cohort, a separate validation cohort of over a hundred different subjects was used. To predict cytomegalovirus infection status, the study brought together high-throughput TCR immunosequencing, statistical association of individual TCRs with disease status, and machine learning. A later analysis re-analyzed previously published TCR beta repertoires from 550 to 700 donors and added high-resolution HLA genotyping to study TCR occurrence patterns. In the later analysis, no new phenotypic data were used to find candidate immune exposures; instead, reliance was placed on TCR beta sequences and their occurrence across donors. An earlier analysis of 587 of the donors used high-throughput TCR beta sequencing to judge whether each TCR beta V gene segment behaved as functional or pseudogenic. Donor age, sex, ethnicity and CMV serostatus were collected together with the repertoire data. A later genetic analysis used genome-wide SNP genotypes for about 55% of the 666 donors, treating that subset as a discovery cohort. Every repertoire in the discovery cohort had been generated on one and the same sequencing platform. HLA typing included class I and class II loci at four-digit resolution. The number of typed donors differed by locus: about 620-630 for A, B, C, DRB1 and DQB1; about 520 for DQA1; approximately 600 for DPA1; and 400 to 480 for DPB1. Several DR-DQ haplotypes were handled as single units for association and clustering because linkage in the cohort was strong. Among 398 genotyped donors of the cohort, an average of approximately 240,000 unique TCR beta nucleotide sequences were sequenced per donor, roughly 20% of them non-productive. The research as a whole found: This cohort had only TCR beta chains sequenced, and the lack of alpha or paired-chain data limited which features could be detected. Compared with the roughly 720-donor mean, donors in an Asian-associated ancestry cluster had fewer N-insertions in productive TCRs, according to a later genetic analysis. A later genetic analysis associated a missense DCLRE1C variant with V-gene and J-gene trimming of TCR beta chains, and an independent cohort replicated the association. A later analysis found that HLA-associated TCR beta chains were more clonally expanded and had lower generation probabilities than equally common non-associated chains. In vitro tests confirmed that a few of the cytomegalovirus-associated TCR beta chains recognize cytomegalovirus antigens. CMV serostatus was the only immune exposure information available for the cohort. Sequencing depth was assumed to be roughly uniform across donors in the presence/absence analyses, though that assumption may not hold. In a later analysis, the rate of TCR association differed among HLA loci, with DRB1 alleles having the most associated TCRs and HLA-C alleles having the fewest. When HLA alleles, especially DR and DQ, strongly co-occurred, attributing TCR associations to individual alleles was difficult. A later analysis reported that several top co-occurrence clusters appeared linked to parvovirus B19, influenza, CMV and Epstein-Barr virus. A group of highly shared sequence variants was considered likely to be a technical artifact of the sequencing pipeline. Because HLA typing was unavailable for some donors at each locus, only the typed subset was used in association tests. In the study, some 180 TCR beta chains were listed as associated with cytomegalovirus. The 87-base-pair reads could not distinguish some IMGT-functional V segments, including TRBV6-2 and TRBV6-3, so those segments were excluded. Seventeen rarely observed V segments, including chromosome 9 orphons, were excluded from the earlier analysis of some 590 of the donors because counts were too low. The authors suggested that the approach could potentially be extended to other disease states and immunological phenotypes. The classifier was reported to diagnose cytomegalovirus status with high specificity and sensitivity in both the original cohort and the validation cohort. A further reported finding was that TCR beta sequences accurately predicted the HLA-A and HLA-B alleles for most subjects in the first cohort. A later analysis found that most CMV-associated TCR beta chains appeared HLA-restricted, with HLA associations seemingly driven largely by CMV exposure. A later analysis associated approximately 17,000 TCR beta sequences with specific HLA alleles at a false discovery rate of 0.05. Linkage disequilibrium might explain the correlated functional status among segregating V segments, but an unknown experimental factor could not be ruled out. An earlier analysis of around 540 of the donors showed that most TCR beta V segments appeared in productive rearrangements either about 90% or about 30% of the time, which broadly matched IMGT annotations. While some public TCRs were present in many individuals, most TCR sequences turned up only very rarely across donors.

According to the germline V gene, CDR1 reads SQVTM and CDR2 reads ANQGSEA. The CDR3 spans 11 residues, from the cysteine through the phenylalanine. Of all the DNA, just the CDR3 is kept, 33 bases in frame from base 1. Clipping removes 7 bases from V and 5 bases from J, with 4 as the unmatched junction base count. Details on this clone: Its antigen is currently not known.

Libraries were constructed by the immunoSEQ multiplex PCR assay. The multiplex PCR relied on a mix of 60 forward primers for TCR Vbeta segments and 13 reverse primers for TCR Jbeta segments. The CDR3 region of rearranged TCR beta genes was amplified from genomic DNA with a multiplex PCR assay. The Illumina HiSeq System was used to sequence the amplified TCR beta libraries as 87-base-pair reads. As for how the authors treated the data: A later analysis counted approximately 76 million unique TCR beta chains across the approximately 700 repertoires, and around 12 million of these chains were shared by at least two donors. Raw reads were error-corrected and collapsed into unique sequences by a nearest-neighbor algorithm in which closely related sequences were merged to remove PCR and sequencing errors. Alignment of CDR3 sequences to IMGT reference sequences was used to assign V, D and J gene segments. For a sequence to be retained, at least a six-nucleotide match to both a V gene segment and a J gene segment was required. Rearrangements were called productive when the CDR3 lacked stop codons and stayed in frame with V and J; all others were non-productive. Following IMGT convention, CDR3 was defined as the stretch from the second conserved V-encoded cysteine to the conserved J-encoded phenylalanine. In an earlier analysis of roughly 610 of the donors, sequences lacking an unambiguous match to a single V gene segment were excluded. In an earlier analysis of approximately 610 of the donors, V segments were called functional above 56.7% productive rearrangements and were called segregating when the between-donor standard deviation exceeded 5%. A statistical classification framework was developed to diagnose cytomegalovirus status using the catalog of TCR beta chain sequences. In a later analysis, V and J genes were assigned by comparing TCR nucleotide sequences against IMGT/GENE-DB human TR gene sequences. Using the TCRdist pipeline, a later analysis assigned CDR3 sequences along with most-parsimonious VDJ recombination scenarios. In a later analysis, every TCR beta chain was defined by the combination of its CDR3 amino acid sequence and its V-gene family, and reads without a unique V-gene family were dropped. In a later analysis, approximately 590 highly shared, low-generation-probability nucleotide sequences were removed to address suspected cross-contamination and a sequencing artifact. For each public chain, a later analysis derived a clonal expansion index from normalized ranks of inferred template counts within each repertoire. Generation probabilities in a later analysis came from a VDJ recombination model fitted to out-of-frame rearrangements, and those results were checked against IGoR. A later analysis scored TCR-TCR, TCR-HLA and TCR-CMV co-occurrence with hypergeometric tests, applying a repertoire-size bias correction to TCR pairs. False discovery rates were estimated in a later analysis by permuting HLA or CMV assignments 20 times. In a later analysis, co-occurring TCRs were grouped with DBSCAN, and TCRdist sequence similarity was added when clustering was performed within HLA-allele-positive subsets. Co-occurrence clustering excluded repertoires with fewer than 30,000 or more than 120,000 public chains, plus five with anomalous nucleotide sharing. TCRdb took this table from immuneACCESS and kept in-frame rearrangements with V and J called. Such tables lack part of the clones; where checked against another copy, unresolved V genes explain under half of the gap, and the rest is unexplained. V and J calls and clone size are those listed in that table; D and trimming were worked out from the DNA. This sample's table lists around 50,000 clones. In total, the top ten clones hold 8% to 13% of the sample.

In total, around 600 healthy bone marrow donors made up the cohort. Cohort members were all nominally healthy when sampled, although unrecorded immune exposures were likely present. The donor was CMV seropositive and was included in the group of around 300 seropositive cohort members. Each donor provided a peripheral blood sample, and peripheral blood mononuclear cells were used for TCR beta sequencing. The Qiagen DNeasy Blood Extraction Kit was used to extract genomic DNA from the blood cell samples. The chain uses TRBV29-1 and TRBJ2-7, with 8 junctional bases fitting TRBD1. This receptor was identified in a woman in her 50s in good health and CMV-seropositive. Sample: PBMCs. For the CDR3, the sequence is CSAGQVNEQYF. The sequence in DNA is TGCAGCGCGGGACAGGTTAACGAGCAGTACTTC.